This T cell receptor (beta chain) was found in a study of T cells in narcolepsy. Study-level information: Healthy controls were enrolled alongside patients with narcolepsy type 1 or type 2.

Whole-study results and caveats: In some patient and control memory CD4+ samples, autoreactive clones were absent. Same-patient CSF and blood CD4+ T cell clonotypes included HCRT-specific and TRIB2-specific autoreactive ones.

This clone has just one count. Its antigen is unknown. Measured with immunoSEQ multiplex PCR; TCRdb has only the in-frame clones, and not every one. The sample lists around 31,000 clones; around 86% were seen once. Trimming stripped 3 bases from V and 7 bases from J, with 3 bases between. The CDR3 contains 11 residues. The germline gives CDR1 MDHEN, CDR2 SYDVKM. The specimen sequenced was CD45RA- memory CD4+ T cells from PBMCs. This TCR came from a human donor with narcolepsy. V is TRBV28 and J is TRBJ1-4; no firm D call. The CDR3 sequence: CASSLGEKLFF. In nucleotides, the CDR3 is TGTGCCAGCAGTTTGGGTGAAAAACTGTTTTTT. Full variable domain (rest looked up from reference TRBV28 and TRBJ1-4): DVKVTQSSRYLVKRTGEKVFLECVQDMDHENMFWYRQDPGLGLRLIYFSYDVKMKEKGDIPEGYSVSREKKERFSLILESASTNQTSMYLCASSLGEKLFFGSGTQLSVL.